One sample yielded the 27 T cell receptor beta chains listed below, sequenced in a study of regulatory T cells in long-lasting Graves disease. Time point denoted: newly diagnosed GD, antithyroid drugs for less than 3 months. Following extraction of RNA from PBMCs, that RNA was used to make the TCR library. Building of the TCR beta libraries involved iRepertoire HTBI primers and Arm-PCR of CDR3 regions. TCRdb reanalysed the multiplex PCR reads using MiXCR and keeps one entry per CDR3 protein. The sample lists a few hundred thousand distinct CDR3 sequences, about 15% occurring once. The sample was also linked to a second study, of T cells in Graves' hyperthyroidism and ophthalmopathy.

This material consisted of peripheral blood mononuclear cells (PBMCs), taken at new diagnosis, from a patient treated with antithyroid drugs. The receptors come from a woman aged 40 to 50 with Graves disease.

About this clonotype itself: A much bigger clone sits one base away, suggesting this may be a read error. The gene calls are TRBV12-3 or TRBV12-4 and TRBJ2-7; TRBD2 matches at 11 bases. The CDR3 covers 15 residues. V was pared by 5 bases and J by 3 bases, with 6 bases of the junction left unmatched. CDR3 nucleotide sequence: TGTGCCAGCAGTACCCACGGGACTAGCGGCTACGAGCAGTACTTC. Encoded protein: CASSTHGTSGYEQYF.

This clonotype was counted at least ten times. The chain employs TRBV24-1 and TRBJ1-1; D might be TRBD1 (6 bases). Germline CDR1 is KGHDR and CDR2 is SFDVKD. V was cut by 1 base and J by 8 bases, with 10 bases left in between. CDR3 length equals 13 residues. CDR3 residues: CATSDFVTGEAFF. CDR3 DNA sequence: TGTGCCACCAGTGATTTTGTTACAGGGGAAGCTTTCTTT.

With respect to this clonotype: A read error may produce the germline difference seen at one junction end. DNA for the CDR3: TGTGCTAGCAGCCAACTAGCGCAGAGCGGAGATACGCAGTATTTT. This codes for CASSQLAQSGDTQYF. The genes are TRBV7-7 and TRBJ2-3; 7 nucleotides agree with TRBD2. CDR3 length: 15 amino acids. Germline lookup yields CDR1 SSHAT and CDR2 FNYEAQ (reference sequence).

The rearrangement joins TRBV7-9 to TRBJ2-5, with 9 bases identical to TRBD2. This CDR3 is built from 17 residues. Unmatched junction bases numbered 16, after V lost 7 bases and J lost 4 bases. Per the germline V gene, CDR1 is SEHNR and CDR2 is FQNEAQ (reference sequence). CDR3 sequence (DNA): TGTGCCAGCAACAACGGTGGCGGGAGGGCCCTCGGAGAGACCCAGTACTTC. It is translated as CASNNGGGRALGETQYF. The whole variable domain, filled in from reference TRBV7-9 and TRBJ2-5, reads DTGVSQNPRHKITKRGQNVTFRCDPISEHNRLYWYRQTLGQGPEFLTYFQNEAQLEKSRLLSDRFSAERPKGSFSTLEIQRTEQGDSAMYLCASNNGGGRALGETQYFGPGTRLLVL.

As regards this clonotype: This may stem from a read error, because a much larger clone lies one nucleotide away. J is TRBJ2-1 and V is TRBV20-1; 8 bases are a match to TRBD2. This CDR3 is built from 12 residues. V lost 3 bases, J lost 8 bases, and 3 bases stayed unmatched. Germline V gene data show CDR1 as DFQATT and CDR2 as SNEGSKA (reference sequence). The chain's CDR3 is CSASGGAHEQFF. CDR3 nucleotide sequence: TGCAGTGCTAGCGGGGGGGCCCATGAGCAGTTCTTC.

This clonotype was counted many times. This chain connects TRBV30 to TRBJ2-1, with D possibly being TRBD2 (6 bases). This CDR3 is 16 amino acids long. V lost 0 bases, J lost 7 bases, and 19 bases lay in between. The germline CDR1 and CDR2 sequences are GTSNPN and SVGIG (reference sequence). CDR3 DNA sequence: TGTGCCTGGAGTGTACGGCCAACTAGCAGTCTAAATGAGCAGTTCTTC. This translates into CAWSVRPTSSLNEQFF.

At least ten counts were recorded for this clonotype. The chain joins TRBV27 to TRBJ2-5; D is possibly TRBD1 (6 bases). Trimming shortened V by 6 bases and J by 5 bases, and 22 bases separated the two germline ends. The germline gives CDR1 MNHEY, CDR2 SMNVEV (reference sequence). The CDR3 extends over 16 amino acids. In DNA form, the CDR3 reads TGTGCCAGCAGGCGCGACCCACAGGGAGCCGCGGAGACCCAGTACTTC. The encoded protein is CASRRDPQGAAETQYF.

This clonotype was seen only a few times. CDR3 DNA sequence: TGCGCCAGCAGCCAAGGGGGCACTAGCAATCAGCCCCAGCATTTT. As protein: CASSQGGTSNQPQHF. This chain uses TRBV4-1 with TRBJ1-5; the D gene is possibly TRBD1 (5 bases). The V gene lost 1 base and the J gene lost 0 bases, with 7 bases spanning the gap. The CDR3 runs 15 residues. The germline CDR1 and CDR2 sequences are MGHRA and YSYEKL.

This clonotype occurred a few times. The chain combines TRBV5-6 with TRBJ1-1; no reliable D call. Germline CDR1 SGHDT, CDR2 YYEEEE. Trimming took 2 bases from V and 6 from J, leaving 11 bases between them. The CDR3 has 13 residues. The CDR3 region is CASSLGPSPEAFF. CDR3 bases: TGTGCCAGCAGCTTAGGACCTAGCCCTGAAGCTTTCTTT. The full variable domain, with the rest looked up from reference TRBV5-6 and TRBJ1-1, is DAGVTQSPTHLIKTRGQQVTLRCSPKSGHDTVSWYQQALGQGPQFIFQYYEEEERQRGNFPDRFSGHQFPNYSSELNVNALLLGDSALYLCASSLGPSPEAFFGQGTRLTVV.

This clonotype was picked up a small number of times. The chain employs TRBV5-8 and TRBJ2-6, with D perhaps TRBD1 (5 bases). The V and J ends lost 2 bases and 3 bases respectively, with 6 bases between them. Germline CDR1 reads SGHTS; CDR2 reads YDEGEE. This CDR3 has 14 residues. The CDR3 loop is CASSFTGGANVLTF. The CDR3 region has the DNA TGTGCCAGCAGCTTTACAGGTGGGGCCAACGTCCTGACTTTC. Combining the CDR3 with reference TRBV5-8 and TRBJ2-6 gives the whole variable domain EAGVTQSPTHLIKTRGQQATLRCSPISGHTSVYWYQQALGLGLQFLLWYDEGEERNRGNFPPRFSGRQFPNYSSELNVNALELEDSALYLCASSFTGGANVLTFGAGSRLTVL.

This clonotype was recorded at least ten times. The rearrangement links TRBV19 to TRBJ2-5; 14 bases are shared with TRBD2. Germline V gene lookup returns CDR1 LNHDA and CDR2 SQIVND (reference sequence). The CDR3 runs 20 residues. V shed 6 bases and J 3 bases; nucleotides not matched to a gene: 18. The CDR3: CASSPGLAGGSGIGEETQYF. In nucleotides, the CDR3 is TGTGCCAGTAGCCCTGGACTAGCGGGAGGATCGGGTATCGGGGAAGAGACCCAGTACTTC.

This clonotype was seen many times. This chain uses TRBV30 with TRBJ2-5; TRBD1 aligns across 8 bases. V gave up 3 bases and J gave up 4 bases; unmatched junction bases: 13. The CDR3 has 16 amino acids. Looked up from germline, CDR1 is GTSNPN and CDR2 is SVGIG (reference sequence). The CDR3 is CAWSQGAVVGRETQYF. As DNA, the CDR3 is TGTGCCTGGAGCCAGGGGGCGGTCGTGGGTCGAGAGACCCAGTACTTC. The whole variable domain, filled in from reference TRBV30 and TRBJ2-5, reads SQTIHQWPATLVQPVGSPLSLECTVEGTSNPNLYWYRQAAGRGLQLLFYSVGIGQISSEVPQNLSASRPQDRQFILSSKKLLLSDSGFYLCAWSQGAVVGRETQYFGPGTRLLVL.

Ten or more counts support this clonotype. V is TRBV27 and J is TRBJ2-3, with a weak D call TRBD2 (6 bases). Germline assignment: CDR1 MNHEY and CDR2 SMNVEV (reference sequence). The V end lost 0 bases, the J end lost 2 bases, and 15 bases lay between the germline ends. The CDR3 sequence is 17 residues long. CDR3: CASSLSFLGLSTDTQYF. Written as DNA, the CDR3 is TGTGCCAGCAGTTTATCATTCCTGGGACTGTCCACAGATACGCAGTATTTT.

This chain joins TRBV29-1 and TRBJ2-3; D perhaps matches TRBD2 (7 bases). Germline V gene data show CDR1 as SQVTM and CDR2 as ANQGSEA. Trimming removed 3 bases at V and 4 bases at J, with 17 bases between. The CDR3 runs to 15 residues. The CDR3 nucleotides read TGCAGCGTTGAGCCTAGCCAAGGGGGGGCAGATACGCAGTATTTT. It yields the protein CSVEPSQGGADTQYF.

This clonotype was detected many times. J is TRBJ2-7 and V is TRBV20-1; D is perhaps TRBD1 (5 bases). V lost 6 bases, J lost 6 bases, and 18 bases lay in between. The CDR3 runs 13 residues. Germline V gene sequence: CDR1 DFQATT, CDR2 SNEGSKA (reference sequence). The CDR3 DNA reads TGCAGTGCCCGACAGTCGGCTATAGCCGAGCAGTACTTC. Translated, it gives CSARQSAIAEQYF.

The rearrangement uses TRBV18 and TRBJ2-3, with a possible D match to TRBD1 (5 bases). The V gene lost 2 bases and the J gene lost 2 bases, with 11 bases spanning the gap. The length of the CDR3 is 15 residues. Germline CDR1 is KGHSH and CDR2 is LQKENI. The CDR3 DNA reads as TGTGCCAGCTCACCAAGGCAGGGCCCCACAGATACGCAGTATTTT. It codes for CASSPRQGPTDTQYF.

This clonotype was picked up many times. This chain joins TRBV28 and TRBJ2-5; no firm D call. The CDR3 is made up of 15 amino acids. V gave up 2 bases and J gave up 0 bases, with 10 bases separating them. CDR1 and CDR2 from the germline V gene are MDHEN and SYDVKM. The CDR3 DNA reads TGTGCCAGCAGTTTAATGGCAGCCAACCAAGAGACCCAGTACTTC. It codes for CASSLMAANQETQYF.

This clonotype was observed many times. This rearrangement joins TRBV6-1 to TRBJ1-1; no clear D gene. Germline CDR1 MNHNS, CDR2 SASEGT. The V and J ends lost 6 bases and 1 base respectively, with 9 bases between them. The CDR3 is made up of 13 amino acids. In DNA, the CDR3 is TGTGCCAGCAGCCAAACAGCGAACACTGAAGCTTTCTTT. Protein sequence: CASSQTANTEAFF.

This clonotype has at least ten counts. The V and J genes are TRBV29-1 and TRBJ2-3; perhaps TRBD2 as D (5 bases). Trimming cost V 3 bases and J 5 bases, with 15 bases left between them. The CDR3 is 14 residues long. CDR1 and CDR2 from the germline V gene are SQVTM and ANQGSEA. For the CDR3, the DNA is TGCAGCGTTGAGTGGGTAGCGTGGGAAGATACGCAGTATTTT. Its protein product is CSVEWVAWEDTQYF.

This clonotype was recorded at least ten times. The J gene is TRBJ2-3, the V gene TRBV2; 7 nucleotides agree with TRBD2. J was trimmed by 1 base and V by 5 bases; bases with no gene match: 6. CDR1 and CDR2 (germline): SNHLY, FYNNEI. The CDR3 is 15 residues long. The CDR3 region is CASSRGGDRTDTQYF. For the CDR3, the DNA is TGTGCCAGCAGTCGGGGAGGGGACCGCACAGATACGCAGTATTTT.

Many counts were recorded for this clonotype. The V and J genes are TRBV30 and TRBJ2-1; weak D call: TRBD1 (6 bases). V lost 6 bases and J 6 bases, leaving 15 bases between the germline ends. The CDR3 loop spans 13 amino acids. Germline V gene data show CDR1 as GTSNPN and CDR2 as SVGIG (reference sequence). The CDR3 DNA is TGTGCCTGCGACAGGACCCCTCTCAATGAGCAGTTCTTC. This translates into CACDRTPLNEQFF.

This clonotype was seen a handful of times. The V call is TRBV6-1, the J call TRBJ1-1; the D gene is possibly TRBD1 (5 bases). This CDR3 comprises 12 residues. CDR1 MNHNS and CDR2 SASEGT come from the germline V gene. V lost 6 bases to trimming and J lost 11 bases, with 16 bases between them. CDR3 in DNA: TGTGCCAGCAGATCCCGGGGGGAAGCTGCTTTCTTT. This gives the protein CASRSRGEAAFF.

This chain connects TRBV14 to TRBJ2-1; perhaps TRBD2 as D (5 bases). V was clipped by 0 bases and J by 0 bases, with 12 bases between them. CDR1 is SGHDN, CDR2 FVKESK, per germline. The CDR3 sequence is 17 residues long. CDR3 protein: CASSQDRSGVSYNEQFF. CDR3 bases: TGTGCCAGCAGCCAAGATCGATCCGGGGTCTCCTACAATGAGCAGTTCTTC. The entire variable domain, with the rest obtained from reference TRBV14 and TRBJ2-1, is as follows: EAGVTQFPSHSVIEKGQTVTLRCDPISGHDNLYWYRRVMGKEIKFLLHFVKESKQDESGMPNNRFLAERTGGTYSTLKVQPAELEDSGVYFCASSQDRSGVSYNEQFFGPGTRLTVL.

This clonotype was detected ten times or more. This chain connects TRBV29-1 to TRBJ1-1; D is uncertain. V shed 4 bases and J shed 2 bases, with 8 bases lying between them. The CDR3 length is 12 residues. The V gene's germline CDR1 is SQVTM and CDR2 ANQGSEA. The CDR3 region has the DNA TGCAGCGTTGTTGGCGGTAACACTGAAGCTTTCTTT. Protein: CSVVGGNTEAFF.

The chain is built from TRBV24-1 and TRBJ2-1; 13 bases are a match to TRBD2. Germline lookup yields CDR1 KGHDR and CDR2 SFDVKD. Trimming cost V 7 bases and J 8 bases; bases outside gene matches: 16. The CDR3 runs to 18 residues. CDR3 in DNA: TGTGCCACCAGCAAAAGGACGACTAGCGGGAGGTTAGTTTATGAGCAGTTCTTC. Translated: CATSKRTTSGRLVYEQFF.

There are many counts of this clonotype. This chain joins TRBV7-6 and TRBJ2-7; 9 bases match TRBD1. The germline V gene encodes CDR1 SGHVS and CDR2 FNYEAQ. Trimming cost V 5 bases and J 5 bases; bases outside gene matches: 10. This CDR3 contains 15 residues. The CDR3 DNA reads TGTGCCAGCAGCAACCCGGGACAGGGTGTCAACGAGCAGTACTTC. Translating gives CASSNPGQGVNEQYF.

The J gene is TRBJ1-1, the V gene TRBV7-9, with D tentatively TRBD1 (6 bases). V was clipped by 1 base and J by 10 bases, with 25 bases between them. CDR3 length equals 17 residues. Germline CDR1 is SEHNR and CDR2 is FQNEAQ (reference sequence). CDR3 nucleotides: TGTGCCAGCAGCTTAGGAGTGGGGGCGCAGTCCTTCGGAGTAGCTTTCTTT. Protein sequence: CASSLGVGAQSFGVAFF.